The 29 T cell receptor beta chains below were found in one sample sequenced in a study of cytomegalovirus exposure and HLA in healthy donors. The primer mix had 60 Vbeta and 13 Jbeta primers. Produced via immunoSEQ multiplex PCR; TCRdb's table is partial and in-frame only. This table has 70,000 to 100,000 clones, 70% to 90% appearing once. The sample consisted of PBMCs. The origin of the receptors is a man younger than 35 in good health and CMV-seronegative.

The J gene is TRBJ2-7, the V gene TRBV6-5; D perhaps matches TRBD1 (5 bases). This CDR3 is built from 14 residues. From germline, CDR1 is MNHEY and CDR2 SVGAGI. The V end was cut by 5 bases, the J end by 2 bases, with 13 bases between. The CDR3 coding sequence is TGTGCCAGCAGTAGACAGTCGTCCCCCTACGAGCAGTACTTC. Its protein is CASSRQSSPYEQYF.

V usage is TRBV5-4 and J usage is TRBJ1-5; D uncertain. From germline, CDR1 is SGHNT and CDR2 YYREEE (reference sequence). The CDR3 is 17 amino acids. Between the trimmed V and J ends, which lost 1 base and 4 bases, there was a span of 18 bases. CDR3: CASSLREWQFRNQPQHF. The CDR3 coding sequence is TGTGCCAGCAGCTTGCGGGAGTGGCAGTTCAGAAATCAGCCCCAGCATTTT.

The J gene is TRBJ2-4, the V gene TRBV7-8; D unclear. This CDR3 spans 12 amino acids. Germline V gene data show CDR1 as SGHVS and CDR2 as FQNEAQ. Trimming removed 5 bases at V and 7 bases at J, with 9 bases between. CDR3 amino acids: CASSPGSNIQYF. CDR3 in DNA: TGTGCCAGCAGCCCCGGGTCGAACATTCAGTACTTC.

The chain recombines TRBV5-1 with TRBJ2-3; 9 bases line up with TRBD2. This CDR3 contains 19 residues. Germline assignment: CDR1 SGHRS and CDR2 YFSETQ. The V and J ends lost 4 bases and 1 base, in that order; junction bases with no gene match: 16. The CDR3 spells CASSILVGGGALGTDTQYF. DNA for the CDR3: TGCGCCAGCAGCATCCTTGTGGGCGGGGGGGCCCTTGGCACAGATACGCAGTATTTT.

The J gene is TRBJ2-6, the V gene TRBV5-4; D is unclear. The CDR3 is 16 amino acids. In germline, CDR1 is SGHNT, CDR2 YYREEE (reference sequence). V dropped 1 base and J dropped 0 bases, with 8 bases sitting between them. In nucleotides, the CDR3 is TGTGCCAGCAGCTTGACGAAGAGCTCTGGGGCCAACGTCCTGACTTTC. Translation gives CASSLTKSSGANVLTF.

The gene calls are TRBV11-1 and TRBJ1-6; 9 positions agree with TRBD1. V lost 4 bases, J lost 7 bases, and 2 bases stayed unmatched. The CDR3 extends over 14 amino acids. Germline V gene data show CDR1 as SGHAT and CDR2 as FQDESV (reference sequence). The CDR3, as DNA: TGTGCCAGCAGCTCGACAGGGGGGAATTCACCCCTCCACTTT. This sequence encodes CASSSTGGNSPLHF.

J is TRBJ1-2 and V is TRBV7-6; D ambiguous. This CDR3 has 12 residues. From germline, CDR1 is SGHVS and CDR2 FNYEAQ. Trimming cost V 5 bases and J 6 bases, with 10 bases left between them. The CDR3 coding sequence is TGTGCCAGCAGCGCGGGGTCGGATGGCTACACCTTC. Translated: CASSAGSDGYTF.

The CDR3 region has the DNA TGTGCCAGCAGCCAGATGGCGGGGGAGGGCTACGAGCAGTACTTC. Its translation is CASSQMAGEGYEQYF. The rearrangement joins TRBV7-3 to TRBJ2-7; 7 bases agree with TRBD2. CDR3 length: 15 residues. V lost 5 bases to trimming and J lost 3 bases; unmatched junction nucleotides: 10. Germline CDR1 reads SGHTA; CDR2 reads FQGTGA.

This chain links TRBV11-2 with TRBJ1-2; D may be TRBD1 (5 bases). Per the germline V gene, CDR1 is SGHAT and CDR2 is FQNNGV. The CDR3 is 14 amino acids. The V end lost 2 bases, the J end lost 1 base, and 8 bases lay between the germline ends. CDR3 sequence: CASSLQGGNYGYTF. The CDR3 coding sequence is TGTGCCAGCAGCTTACAGGGCGGTAACTATGGCTACACCTTC.

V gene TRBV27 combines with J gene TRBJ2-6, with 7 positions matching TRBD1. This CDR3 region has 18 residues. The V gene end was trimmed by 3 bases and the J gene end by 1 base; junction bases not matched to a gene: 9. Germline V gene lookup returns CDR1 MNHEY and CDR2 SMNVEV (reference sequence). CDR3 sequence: CASSFSSGGVSGANVLTF. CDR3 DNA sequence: TGTGCCAGCAGTTTTTCGTCAGGGGGAGTGTCTGGGGCCAACGTCCTGACTTTC. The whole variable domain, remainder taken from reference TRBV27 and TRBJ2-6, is EAQVTQNPRYLITVTGKKLTVTCSQNMNHEYMSWYRQDPGLGLRQIYYSMNVEVTDKGDVPEGYKVSRKEKRNFPLILESPSPNQTSLYFCASSFSSGGVSGANVLTFGAGSRLTVL.

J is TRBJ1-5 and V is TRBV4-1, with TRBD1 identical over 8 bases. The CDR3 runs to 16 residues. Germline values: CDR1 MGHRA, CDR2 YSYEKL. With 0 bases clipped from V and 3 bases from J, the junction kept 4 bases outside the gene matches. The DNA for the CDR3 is TGCGCCAGCAGCCAAGATCCAGGGGGCTCCAATCAGCCCCAGCATTTT. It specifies CASSQDPGGSNQPQHF.

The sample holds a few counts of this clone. CDR3 in DNA: TGCGCCAGCAGCGCTTCCGGGACAGAGTATGGCTACACCTTC. Translated, it gives CASSASGTEYGYTF. The chain carries TRBV5-1 and TRBJ1-2; 7 bases align to TRBD1. The germline V gene encodes CDR1 SGHRS and CDR2 YFSETQ. This CDR3 is built from 14 residues. The V segment lost 4 bases and the J segment 5 bases; nucleotides outside the gene matches: 8.

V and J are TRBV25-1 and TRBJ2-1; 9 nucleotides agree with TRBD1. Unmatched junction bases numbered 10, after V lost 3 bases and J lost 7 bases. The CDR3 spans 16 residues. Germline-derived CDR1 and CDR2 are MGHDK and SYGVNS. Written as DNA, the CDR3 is TGTGCCAGCAGTGACCCAGACAGGGGGGAATGGAATGAGCAGTTCTTC. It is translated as CASSDPDRGEWNEQFF.

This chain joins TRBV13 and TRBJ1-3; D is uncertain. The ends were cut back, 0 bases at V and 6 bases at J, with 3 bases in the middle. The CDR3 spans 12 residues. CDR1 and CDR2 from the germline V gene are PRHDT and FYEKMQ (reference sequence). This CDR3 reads CASSLGANTIYF. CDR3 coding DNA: TGTGCCAGCAGCTTAGGGGCAAACACCATATATTTT.

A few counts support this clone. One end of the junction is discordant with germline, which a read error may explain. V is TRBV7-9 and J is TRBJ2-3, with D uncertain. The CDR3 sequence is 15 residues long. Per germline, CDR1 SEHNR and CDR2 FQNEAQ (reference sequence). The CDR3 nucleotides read TGTTCCAGCAGCATAGTTATCGGTTTTCGGGATACGCAGTATTTT. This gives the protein CSSSIVIGFRDTQYF.

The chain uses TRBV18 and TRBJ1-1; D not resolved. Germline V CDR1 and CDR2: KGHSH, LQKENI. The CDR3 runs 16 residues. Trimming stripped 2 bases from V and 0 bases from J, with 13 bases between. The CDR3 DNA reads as TGTGCCAGCTCACCAGTTTGGCACAATATGAACACTGAAGCTTTCTTT. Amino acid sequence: CASSPVWHNMNTEAFF.

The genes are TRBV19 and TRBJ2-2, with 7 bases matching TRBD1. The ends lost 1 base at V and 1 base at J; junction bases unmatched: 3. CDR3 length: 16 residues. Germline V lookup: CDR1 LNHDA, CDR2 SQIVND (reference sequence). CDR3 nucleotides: TGTGCCAGTAGTATAGGTACAGGGGAGAACACCGGGGAGCTGTTTTTT. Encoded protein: CASSIGTGENTGELFF.

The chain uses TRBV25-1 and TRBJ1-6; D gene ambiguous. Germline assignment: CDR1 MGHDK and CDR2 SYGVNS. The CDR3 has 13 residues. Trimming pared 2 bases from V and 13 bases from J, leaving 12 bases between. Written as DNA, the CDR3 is TGTGCCAGCAGTGAAGAATGGAGCGGGCCCCTCCACTTT. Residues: CASSEEWSGPLHF.

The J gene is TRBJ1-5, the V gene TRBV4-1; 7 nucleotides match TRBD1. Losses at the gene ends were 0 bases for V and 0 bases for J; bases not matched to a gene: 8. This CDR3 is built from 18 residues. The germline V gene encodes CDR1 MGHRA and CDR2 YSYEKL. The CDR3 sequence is CASSQEGGRVSSNQPQHF. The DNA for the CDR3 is TGCGCCAGCAGCCAAGAAGGGGGCCGGGTTAGTAGCAATCAGCCCCAGCATTTT.

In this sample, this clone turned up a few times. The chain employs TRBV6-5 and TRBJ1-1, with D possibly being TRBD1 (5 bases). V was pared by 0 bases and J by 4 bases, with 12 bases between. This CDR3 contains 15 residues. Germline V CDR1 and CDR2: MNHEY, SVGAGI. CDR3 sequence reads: CASSYSRQGSTEAFF. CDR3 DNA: TGTGCCAGCAGTTACTCGCGGCAGGGAAGCACTGAAGCTTTCTTT.

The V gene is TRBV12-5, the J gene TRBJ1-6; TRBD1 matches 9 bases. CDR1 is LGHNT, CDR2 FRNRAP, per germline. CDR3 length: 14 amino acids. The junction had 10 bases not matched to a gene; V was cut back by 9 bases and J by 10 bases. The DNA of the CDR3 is TGTGCTAGCCAGGGACAGGGACAAAGGTCACCCCTCCACTTT. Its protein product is CASQGQGQRSPLHF.

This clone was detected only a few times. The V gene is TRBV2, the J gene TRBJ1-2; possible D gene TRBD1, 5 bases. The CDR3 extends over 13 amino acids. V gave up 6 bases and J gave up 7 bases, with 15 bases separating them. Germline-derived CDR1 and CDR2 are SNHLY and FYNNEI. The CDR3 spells CASRNTRDSGYTF. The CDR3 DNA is TGTGCCAGCAGGAACACCAGGGATTCTGGCTACACCTTC. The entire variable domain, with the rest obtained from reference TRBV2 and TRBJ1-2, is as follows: EPEVTQTPSHQVTQMGQEVILRCVPISNHLYFYWYRQILGQKVEFLVSFYNNEISEKSEIFDDQFSVERPDGSNFTLKIRSTKLEDSAMYFCASRNTRDSGYTFGSGTRLTVV.

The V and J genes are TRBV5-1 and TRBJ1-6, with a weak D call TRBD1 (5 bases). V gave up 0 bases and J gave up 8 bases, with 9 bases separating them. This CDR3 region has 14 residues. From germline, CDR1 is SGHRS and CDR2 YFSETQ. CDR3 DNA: TGCGCCAGCAGCTTGGCAGGGCAGGATTCACCCCTCCACTTT. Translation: CASSLAGQDSPLHF.

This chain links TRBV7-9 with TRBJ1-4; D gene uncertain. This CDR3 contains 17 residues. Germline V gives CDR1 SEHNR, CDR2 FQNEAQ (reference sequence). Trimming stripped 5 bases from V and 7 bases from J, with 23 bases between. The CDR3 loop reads CASSPNRPGELFEKLFF. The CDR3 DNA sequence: TGTGCCAGCAGCCCGAACCGACCGGGAGAGCTGTTTGAAAAACTGTTTTTT.

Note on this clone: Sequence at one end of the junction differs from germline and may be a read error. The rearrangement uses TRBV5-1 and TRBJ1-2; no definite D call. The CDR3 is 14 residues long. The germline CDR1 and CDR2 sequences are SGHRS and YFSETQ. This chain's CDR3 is CASSPLQVIYGYNF. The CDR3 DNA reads TGCGCCAGCAGCCCCCTGCAGGTGATCTATGGCTACAACTTC.

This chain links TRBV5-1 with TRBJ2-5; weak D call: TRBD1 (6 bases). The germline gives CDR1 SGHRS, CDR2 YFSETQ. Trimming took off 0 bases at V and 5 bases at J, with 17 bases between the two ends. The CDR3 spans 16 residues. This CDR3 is CASSLGDTRLGETQYF. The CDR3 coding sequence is TGCGCCAGCAGCTTGGGGGACACTCGGTTAGGGGAGACCCAGTACTTC.

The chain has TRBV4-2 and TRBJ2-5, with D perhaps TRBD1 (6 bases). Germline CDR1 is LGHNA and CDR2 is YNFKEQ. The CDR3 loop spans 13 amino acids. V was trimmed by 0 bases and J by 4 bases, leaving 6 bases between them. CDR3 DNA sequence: TGTGCCAGCAGCCAAGAAGGGGGAGAGACCCAGTACTTC. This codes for CASSQEGGETQYF.

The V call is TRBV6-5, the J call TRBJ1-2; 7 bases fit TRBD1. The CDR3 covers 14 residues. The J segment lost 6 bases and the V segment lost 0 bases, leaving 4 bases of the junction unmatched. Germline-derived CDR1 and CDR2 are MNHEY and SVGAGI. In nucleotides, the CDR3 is TGTGCCAGCAGTTACTCCCGGGACAGTGATGGCTACACCTTC. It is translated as CASSYSRDSDGYTF.

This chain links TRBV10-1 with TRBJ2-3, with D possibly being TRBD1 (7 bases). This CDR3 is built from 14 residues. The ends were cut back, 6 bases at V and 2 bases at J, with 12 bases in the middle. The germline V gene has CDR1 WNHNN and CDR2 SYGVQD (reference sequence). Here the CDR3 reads CASSRGEDTDTQYF. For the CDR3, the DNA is TGCGCCAGCAGCAGGGGGGAAGACACAGATACGCAGTATTTT.